This T cell receptor beta chain came from a study of cytomegalovirus exposure and HLA in healthy donors (dated by TCRdb to the late 2010s). Study-wide context: In an earlier analysis of 450 to 750 of the donors, 250 to 350 Gb of sequence data and some 120 million unique TCR beta sequences from about 180 million T cells were reported. An early release that covered more than 550 HLA-typed donors contained approximately 290 gigabases of sequencing data and around 80 million unique TCR sequences. Of the approximately 400 genotyped donors, over 80% were placed in the genetic ancestry cluster associated with self-reported Caucasian donors. The study was designed to test whether signatures of past pathogen exposure could be identified by cataloging public T cell receptors. The study used immunosequencing to profile the T cell repertoires of about 670 subjects and linked those repertoires to cytomegalovirus serostatus. A separate validation cohort of approximately 130 different subjects was used in addition to the roughly 670-subject first cohort. To predict cytomegalovirus infection status, the study combined high-throughput TCR immunosequencing, statistical association of individual TCRs with disease status, and machine learning. A later analysis re-analyzed previously published TCR beta repertoires from 650 to 800 donors and added high-resolution HLA genotyping to study TCR occurrence patterns. Rather than using new phenotypic data, the later analysis identified candidate immune exposures from TCR beta sequences and from how often those sequences occurred across donors. An earlier analysis of approximately 640 of the donors applied high-throughput TCR beta sequencing to assess whether each TCR beta V gene segment acted as functional or pseudogenic. Donor age, sex, ethnicity and CMV serostatus were collected together with the repertoire data. Genome-wide SNP genotypes for about 65% of the 666 donors were used in a later genetic analysis, which treated that subset as a discovery cohort. All discovery cohort repertoires had been generated using a single sequencing platform. HLA typing included class I and class II loci at four-digit resolution. Typing coverage varied by locus: roughly 620-630 donors for A, B, C, DRB1 and DQB1; approximately 500 for DQA1; 606 for DPA1; 400 to 480 for DPB1. Because of strong linkage in the cohort, roughly 5 DR-DQ haplotypes were treated as single units for association and clustering. Among 300 to 500 genotyped donors of the cohort, an average of around 250,000 unique TCR beta nucleotide sequences was sequenced per donor, of which roughly 17% were non-productive. Results the study describes overall, beyond this receptor: A cluster of highly shared sequence variants was judged likely to be a technical artifact of the sequencing pipeline. In vitro tests confirmed that three of the cytomegalovirus-associated TCR beta chains recognize cytomegalovirus antigens. The study listed approximately 150 TCR beta chains as associated with cytomegalovirus. In this cohort, only TCR beta chains were sequenced, and detectable features were limited by the absence of alpha or paired-chain data. The only immune exposure information available for the cohort was CMV serostatus. Because counts were too low, some 16 rarely observed V segments, including chromosome 9 orphons, were excluded from the earlier analysis of 587 of the donors. Presence/absence analyses assumed roughly uniform sequencing depth across donors, an assumption that may not hold. According to the authors, the approach could potentially be generalized to other disease states and immunological phenotypes. Correlated functional status among segregating V segments might reflect linkage disequilibrium, but an unknown experimental factor could not be ruled out. When HLA alleles, especially DR and DQ, strongly co-occurred, TCR associations were difficult to assign to individual alleles. Across donors, most TCR sequences were observed very rarely, whereas some public TCRs were present in many individuals. The classifier was reported to diagnose cytomegalovirus status with high specificity and sensitivity in both the original cohort and the validation cohort. Because the 87-base-pair reads could not distinguish some IMGT-functional V segments, including TRBV6-2 and TRBV6-3, those segments were excluded. HLA typing was unavailable for some donors at each locus, so association tests used only the typed subset. In an earlier analysis of about 540 of the donors, most TCR beta V segments were observed in productive rearrangements about 90% or about 30% of the time, broadly matching IMGT annotations. A later genetic analysis reported fewer N-insertions in productive TCRs among donors in an Asian-associated ancestry cluster than the roughly 720-donor mean. An association between a missense DCLRE1C variant and V-gene and J-gene trimming of TCR beta chains was found in a later genetic analysis and replicated in an independent cohort. A further reported finding was that TCR beta sequences accurately predicted the HLA-A and HLA-B alleles for most subjects in the first cohort. According to a later analysis, most CMV-associated TCR beta chains appeared to be HLA-restricted, and the HLA associations seemed to be driven largely by CMV exposure. In a later analysis, TCR association rates were found to vary across HLA loci, with the most associated TCRs seen for DRB1 alleles and the fewest for HLA-C alleles. A later analysis found that HLA-associated TCR beta chains were more clonally expanded and had lower generation probabilities than equally common non-associated chains. A later analysis associated about 17,000 TCR beta sequences with specific HLA alleles at a false discovery rate of 0.05. A later analysis reported that several top co-occurrence clusters appeared linked to parvovirus B19, influenza, CMV and Epstein-Barr virus.

In the case of this clone: Its binding antigen is unknown. Base qualities are not at hand, and no much larger clone is one base apart.

For CDR1 and CDR2, the germline V gene lists MDHEN and SYDVKM. Measured from the cysteine to the phenylalanine, the CDR3 is 12 residues long. Only the CDR3 DNA stays, 36 bases, in frame from base 1. Here V drops 6 bases and J drops 17 bases, and the junction holds 7 bases not matched to any gene. The library was generated by the immunoSEQ multiplex PCR assay. A mixture of 60 forward primers for TCR Vbeta segments and 13 reverse primers for TCR Jbeta segments was used in the multiplex PCR. Amplification of the CDR3 region of rearranged TCR beta genes was performed with a multiplex PCR assay on genomic DNA. The amplified TCR beta libraries were sequenced on the Illumina HiSeq System as 87-base-pair reads. The authors processed their data as follows. A later analysis tallied some 79 million unique TCR beta chains across the 666 repertoires, and some 10 million of those chains were shared by two or more donors. Raw reads were error-corrected and collapsed into unique sequences by a nearest-neighbor algorithm in which closely related sequences were merged to remove PCR and sequencing errors. CDR3 sequences were aligned to IMGT reference sequences to assign V, D and J gene segments. For a sequence to be retained, at least a six-nucleotide match to both a V gene segment and a J gene segment was required. A rearrangement counted as productive if the CDR3 had no stop codons and remained in frame with V and J, and every other rearrangement counted as non-productive. CDR3 was defined according to IMGT convention as the region running from the second conserved V-encoded cysteine to the conserved J-encoded phenylalanine. The earlier analysis of 550 to 650 of the donors excluded any sequence lacking an unambiguous match to a single V gene segment. An earlier analysis of about 600 of the donors called V segments functional above 56.7% productive rearrangements and segregating when the between-donor standard deviation exceeded 5%. A statistical classification framework was built for diagnosing cytomegalovirus status from the catalog of TCR beta chain sequences. V and J gene assignment, in a later analysis, came from comparing TCR nucleotide sequences with IMGT/GENE-DB human TR gene sequences. The TCRdist pipeline was used in a later analysis to assign CDR3 sequences and most-parsimonious VDJ recombination scenarios. In a later analysis, each TCR beta chain was defined by its CDR3 amino acid sequence together with its V-gene family, and reads lacking a unique V-gene family were excluded. In a later analysis, some 600 highly shared, low-generation-probability nucleotide sequences were removed to address suspected cross-contamination and a sequencing artifact. A later analysis calculated a clonal expansion index for each public chain from normalized within-repertoire ranks of inferred template counts. In a later analysis, generation probabilities were computed using a VDJ recombination model fitted to out-of-frame rearrangements, and the results were checked against IGoR. In a later analysis, TCR-TCR, TCR-HLA and TCR-CMV co-occurrence was scored with hypergeometric tests, and a repertoire-size bias correction was applied to TCR pairs. To estimate false discovery rates, a later analysis permuted the HLA or CMV assignments 20 times. A later analysis grouped co-occurring TCRs with DBSCAN, adding TCRdist sequence similarity when clustering within HLA-allele-positive subsets. Repertoires with fewer than 30,000 or more than 120,000 public chains were left out of co-occurrence clustering, as were a handful of repertoires with anomalous nucleotide sharing. The table comes from immuneACCESS by way of TCRdb, which keeps in-frame sequences with V and J called. Part of the clones is missing from these tables; in studies checked, under half for an unresolved V gene and the rest for unknown reasons. V, J and clone size are taken as reported in that table, and D and trimming were inferred from the DNA itself. Present in this sample are some 150,000 clones, more than 60% of which were seen just once. The ten largest clones add up to more than 3.5% of the sample.

The cohort comprised hundreds of healthy bone marrow donors. At the time of sampling, every cohort member was nominally healthy, though immune exposures that went unrecorded were likely present. The donor tested CMV seronegative, placing the donor among the 350 or so seronegative members of the cohort. A peripheral blood sample was collected from each donor, and TCR beta sequencing was performed on peripheral blood mononuclear cells. The Qiagen DNeasy Blood Extraction Kit was used to extract genomic DNA from the blood cell samples. The clonotype originates from a man aged 40-55 years in good health and CMV-seronegative. Recombination connected TRBV28 to TRBJ1-6; TRBD1 agrees with 10 junctional bases. The source material was PBMCs. DNA sequence: TGTGCCAGCAGCCGGGGACAGGGGCCTTTCCACTTT. Protein translation: CASSRGQGPFHF.